Listed below are T cell receptor beta chains from one sample, sequenced in a study of blood T cell repertoires in COVID-19. Profiling relied on immunoSEQ multiplex PCR, and the TCRdb table lists in-frame clones only, not all of them. The sample lists 250,000 to 300,000 clones, approximately 90% occurring once. Input material: PBMCs or T cells enriched from blood (not recorded which). Receptor source: a woman aged 25 to 45 who had recovered from COVID-19. Each CDR3 is given with its conserved first and last residue. Some rows mark clone size as missing; the rest say once, few, many or name a class of expanded clone.

CDR3 length | V gene | clone size | CDR3 protein
15 | TRBV3-1/TRBV3-2 | NA | CASSQAQGAGNEQFF
16 | TRBV7-2 | NA | CASSRGSRGPGTEAFF
16 | TRBV23-1 | NA | CASSQWGSGGYNEQFF
16 | TRBV3-1/TRBV3-2 | NA | CASSQDPLSYSYEQYF
15 | TRBV18 | NA | CASSPQTSPGNTIYF
14 | TRBV30 | once | CAWSVNPGDQGYTF
13 | TRBV30 | NA | CASQGGANEKLFF
17 | TRBV27 | NA | CASSLTPTGGTYNEQFF
16 | TRBV30 | once | CAWSVPLPQGNQPQHF
14 | TRBV2 | NA | CASSLQGYTGELFF
15 | TRBV27 | NA | CASSLSTGGYTEAFF
16 | TRBV4-2 | NA | CASSQDALPGDYEQYF
16 | TRBV28 | once | CASRQFQGYSNQPQHF
13 | TRBV7-9 | NA | CASSPTGGDGYTF
14 | TRBV7-3 | NA | CASSSRDRKEKLFF
12 | TRBV15 | NA | CATSRDEETQYF
17 | TRBV9 | NA | CASSVDGTSGLRDTQYF